These 20 T cell receptor beta chains were all obtained from the same sample, sequenced in a study of T cells after yellow fever vaccination. Via MiXCR, TCRdb re-called the 5' RACE reads, giving one row per CDR3 protein. The sample has 110,000 to 150,000 distinct CDR3 sequences, under 7% seen once. Sequences were derived from CD4+ T cells sorted from PBMCs, sampled 10 days after the yellow fever booster vaccination. All receptors come from a man aged 25-45 years who received the YFV17D yellow fever vaccine.

This clonotype was seen a few times. The gene calls are TRBV20-1 and TRBJ2-1; 11 bases fit TRBD2. Looked up from germline, CDR1 is DFQATT and CDR2 is SNEGSKA (reference sequence). V lost 8 bases to trimming and J lost 0 bases; unmatched junction nucleotides: 12. The CDR3 runs 17 residues. This chain's CDR3 is CSPQGLAGLSSYNEQFF. Here the CDR3 DNA reads TGCAGTCCCCAAGGACTAGCGGGCCTGAGCTCCTACAATGAGCAGTTCTTC.

This clonotype was recorded many times. J is TRBJ2-2 and V is TRBV20-1, with D uncertain. V was clipped by 6 bases and J by 2 bases, with 13 bases between them. Germline assignment: CDR1 DFQATT and CDR2 SNEGSKA (reference sequence). The CDR3 covers 14 residues. CDR3 amino acids: CSAHKTLNTGELFF. The CDR3, as DNA: TGCAGTGCCCATAAGACCCTCAACACCGGGGAGCTGTTTTTT.

This clonotype was picked up many times. The CDR3 region is CASSQDRGPSYEQYF. The CDR3 nucleotides read TGCGCCAGCAGCCAGGACAGGGGCCCATCCTACGAGCAGTACTTC. This chain links TRBV5-1 with TRBJ2-7; TRBD1 aligns across 9 bases. The CDR3 runs 15 residues. The V gene end was trimmed by 4 bases and the J gene end by 1 base; junction bases not matched to a gene: 6. From germline, CDR1 is SGHRS and CDR2 YFSETQ. Supplemented by reference TRBV5-1 and TRBJ2-7, the full variable domain reads KAGVTQTPRYLIKTRGQQVTLSCSPISGHRSVSWYQQTPGQGLQFLFEYFSETQRNKGNFPGRFSGRQFSNSRSEMNVSTLELGDSALYLCASSQDRGPSYEQYFGPGTRLTVT.

In regard to this clonotype: A read error is possible here, since a much larger clone lies one base away. This rearrangement joins TRBV12-3 or TRBV12-4 to TRBJ2-7, with a weak D call TRBD1 (7 bases). The CDR3 has 12 residues. CDR3 nucleotides: TGTGCCAGCAAAGGGGGCGGGACCGAGCAGCACTTC. This codes for CASKGGGTEQHF.

To note about this clonotype: The germline gene is not matched at one end of the junction; a read error may be the cause. The V call is TRBV20-1, the J call TRBJ2-1, with 9 bases fitting TRBD1. Per germline, CDR1 DFQATT and CDR2 SNEGSKA (reference sequence). CDR3 size: 13 residues. This CDR3 is CCARGQGGGEQFF. CDR3 nucleotides: TGCTGTGCTAGGGGACAGGGCGGGGGTGAGCAGTTCTTC.

At least ten counts were recorded for this clonotype. The chain employs TRBV10-3 and TRBJ2-3, with 13 bases lining up with TRBD2. This CDR3 is 16 amino acids long. Germline V lookup: CDR1 ENHRY, CDR2 SYGVKD. The J segment lost 5 bases and the V segment lost 2 bases, leaving 4 bases of the junction unmatched. CDR3 DNA sequence: TGTGCCATCAGTGAGGGGACTAGCGGGACGGTAGATACGCAGTATTTT. This codes for CAISEGTSGTVDTQYF.

As regards this clonotype: This clone may be a read error of a much larger clone one base away. The V call is TRBV23-1, the J call TRBJ2-2, with 8 bases lining up with TRBD1. TRBV23-1 is an open reading frame whose function is uncertain. The J segment lost 0 bases and the V segment lost 4 bases, leaving 13 bases of the junction unmatched. There are 19 residues in the CDR3. CDR3 bases: TGCGCCAGCAGTCTATTCCTCTCTGGACAGGGCGCGAACACCGGGGAGCTGTTTTTT. It translates to CASSLFLSGQGANTGELFF.

This clonotype appeared many times. This sequence joins TRBV7-2 and TRBJ2-3; D uncertain. The CDR3 runs 13 residues. Germline V gene data show CDR1 as SGHTA and CDR2 as FQGNSA. Deletions cut 5 bases from V and 6 bases from J, with 12 bases between. The CDR3 region is CASSPSWPDTQYF. The CDR3 bases are TGTGCCAGCAGCCCCTCCTGGCCGGATACGCAGTATTTT.

The genes are TRBV7-2 and TRBJ2-4; the D gene is possibly TRBD2 (6 bases). Between the trimmed V and J ends, which lost 1 base and 0 bases, there was a span of 10 bases. The CDR3 is 16 residues long. The germline V gene encodes CDR1 SGHTA and CDR2 FQGNSA. DNA for the CDR3: TGTGCCAGCAGCTTAGATGGGGGACTAGCCAAAAACATTCAGTACTTC. It codes for CASSLDGGLAKNIQYF. Variable domain in full (rest from reference TRBV7-2 and TRBJ2-4): GAGVSQSPSNKVTEKGKDVELRCDPISGHTALYWYRQSLGQGLEFLIYFQGNSAPDKSGLPSDRFSAERTGGSVSTLTIQRTQQEDSAVYLCASSLDGGLAKNIQYFGAGTRLSVL.

This clonotype was recorded many times. The rearrangement links TRBV6-1 to TRBJ2-5; 8 nucleotides agree with TRBD1. The CDR3 spans 15 residues. The junction had 7 bases not matched to a gene; V was cut back by 4 bases and J by 3 bases. Per germline, CDR1 MNHNS and CDR2 SASEGT. The CDR3 DNA sequence: TGTGCCAGCAGTGGCGGGACAGGCCGTAAAGAGACCCAGTACTTC. Amino acids: CASSGGTGRKETQYF.

This clonotype was observed many times. The rearrangement joins TRBV11-2 to TRBJ1-4, with 9 bases lining up with TRBD1. The CDR3 loop spans 14 amino acids. The V gene end was trimmed by 5 bases and the J gene end by 6 bases; junction bases not matched to a gene: 4. Germline V CDR1 and CDR2: SGHAT, FQNNGV. CDR3 sequence: CASSRDREDEKLFF. CDR3 nucleotides: TGTGCCAGCAGCCGGGACAGGGAAGATGAAAAACTGTTTTTT.

This clonotype has a count of ten or more. The chain carries TRBV20-1 and TRBJ2-5, with a possible D match to TRBD1 (6 bases). V gave up 6 bases and J gave up 1 base, with 9 bases separating them. The CDR3 has 12 amino acids. The V gene's germline CDR1 is DFQATT and CDR2 SNEGSKA (reference sequence). DNA of the CDR3: TGCAGTGCAAACAGGGTCCAAGAGACCCAGTACTTC. Translating gives CSANRVQETQYF.

The V call is TRBV25-1, the J call TRBJ2-5; 13 nucleotides match TRBD2. The CDR3 has 17 amino acids. J was trimmed by 4 bases and V by 3 bases; bases with no gene match: 8. Per the germline V gene, CDR1 is MGHDK and CDR2 is SYGVNS. CDR3 sequence: CASSDTLAGGVPETQYF. The CDR3 DNA reads TGTGCCAGCAGTGACACACTAGCGGGAGGGGTTCCAGAGACCCAGTACTTC. The full variable domain, with the rest looked up from reference TRBV25-1 and TRBJ2-5, is EADIYQTPRYLVIGTGKKITLECSQTMGHDKMYWYQQDPGMELHLIHYSYGVNSTEKGDLSSESTVSRIRTEHFPLTLESARPSHTSQYLCASSDTLAGGVPETQYFGPGTRLLVL.

This clonotype occurred many times. The chain carries TRBV3-1 and TRBJ2-1; no definite D call. Germline assignment: CDR1 LGHDT and CDR2 YNNKEL (reference sequence). The CDR3 runs to 12 residues. The V gene lost 0 bases and the J gene lost 12 bases, with 9 bases spanning the gap. CDR3 sequence (DNA): TGTGCCAGCAGCCAAGAACTGGCCCGGCAGTTCTTC. Amino acid sequence: CASSQELARQFF.

This clonotype was seen ten or more times. The V gene is TRBV7-2, the J gene TRBJ2-7; TRBD2 is a possible D gene (5 bases). CDR1 is SGHTA and CDR2 is FQGNSA in the germline V gene. The CDR3 runs to 14 residues. Trimming took 1 base from V and 5 from J, leaving 12 bases between them. In DNA form, the CDR3 reads TGTGCCAGCAGCTTAGGAGGGAGTAAAGACGAGCAGTACTTC. This codes for CASSLGGSKDEQYF.

Only a few counts were recorded for this clonotype. This chain uses TRBV6-2 or TRBV6-3 with TRBJ2-7, with TRBD1 matching 11 bases. Germline V gene sequence: CDR1 MNHEY, CDR2 SVGEGT. V lost 5 bases, J lost 3 bases, and 6 bases stayed unmatched. The CDR3 consists of 15 residues. CDR3 sequence reads: CASSRTGGADYEQYF. The CDR3 nucleotides read TGTGCCAGCAGTAGGACAGGGGGCGCGGACTACGAGCAGTACTTC.

In this sample, this clonotype turned up many times. The chain recombines TRBV9 with TRBJ2-7, with 7 bases that match TRBD1. Germline V lookup: CDR1 SGDLS, CDR2 YYNGEE. V lost 0 bases, J lost 2 bases, and 2 bases stayed unmatched. This CDR3 is built from 14 residues. The DNA of the CDR3 is TGTGCCAGCAGCGTAGGAGACAGGGCCTACGAGCAGTACTTC. Its translation is CASSVGDRAYEQYF.

The table lists this clonotype with many counts. This chain uses TRBV10-3 with TRBJ2-3, with D tentatively TRBD1 (5 bases). Between the trimmed V and J ends, which lost 4 bases and 1 base, there was a span of 6 bases. The germline V gene encodes CDR1 ENHRY and CDR2 SYGVKD. This CDR3 comprises 13 residues. CDR3: CAISVQGTDTQYF. CDR3 coding DNA: TGTGCCATCAGTGTACAGGGCACAGATACGCAGTATTTT.

This clonotype was found many times. The chain uses TRBV20-1 and TRBJ2-3; D remains unclear. Per the germline V gene, CDR1 is DFQATT and CDR2 is SNEGSKA (reference sequence). Trimming shortened V by 2 bases and J by 2 bases, and 14 bases separated the two germline ends. The CDR3 has 15 residues. The CDR3 is CSARPLSRNTDTQYF. The CDR3 nucleotides read TGCAGTGCTAGACCCCTAAGTAGAAACACAGATACGCAGTATTTT.

V usage is TRBV24-1 and J usage is TRBJ2-1; unclear D gene. There are 14 residues in the CDR3. V was clipped by 4 bases and J by 0 bases, with 6 bases between them. Per germline, CDR1 KGHDR and CDR2 SFDVKD. The CDR3 sequence: CATSDPSSYNEQFF. CDR3 bases: TGTGCCACCAGTGACCCTTCCTCCTACAATGAGCAGTTCTTC.